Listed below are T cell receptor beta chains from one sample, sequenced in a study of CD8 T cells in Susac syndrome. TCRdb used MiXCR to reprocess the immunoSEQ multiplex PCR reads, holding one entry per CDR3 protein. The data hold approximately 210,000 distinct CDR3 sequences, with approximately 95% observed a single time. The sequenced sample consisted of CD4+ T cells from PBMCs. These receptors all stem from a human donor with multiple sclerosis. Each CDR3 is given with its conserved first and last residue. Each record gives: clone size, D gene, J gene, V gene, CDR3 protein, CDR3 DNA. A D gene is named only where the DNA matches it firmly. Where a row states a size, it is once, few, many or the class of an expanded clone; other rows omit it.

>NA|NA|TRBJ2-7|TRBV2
CASSVVAAHQAEQYF
TGTGCCAGCAGTGTCGTAGCGGCACACCAAGCCGAGCAGTACTTC
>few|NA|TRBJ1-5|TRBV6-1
CASSETMIEQPQHF
TGTGCCAGCAGTGAAACCATGATAGAACAGCCCCAGCATTTT
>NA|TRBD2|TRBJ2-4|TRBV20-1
CSAFLSGNNIQYF
TGCAGTGCATTCTTGAGCGGGAACAACATTCAGTACTTC
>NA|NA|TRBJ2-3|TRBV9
CASSVVTDTQYF
TGTGCCAGCAGCGTAGTCACAGATACGCAGTATTTT
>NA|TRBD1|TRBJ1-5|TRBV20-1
CSASGDSLRSDGQPQHF
TGCAGTGCTAGTGGGGACAGCCTCAGGTCGGATGGTCAGCCCCAGCATTTT
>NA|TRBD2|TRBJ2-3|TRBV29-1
CSVATSGQSTDTQYF
TGCAGCGTTGCCACTAGCGGGCAAAGCACAGATACGCAGTATTTT
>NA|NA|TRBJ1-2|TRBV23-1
CASSQRWRPARSYTF
TGCGCCAGCAGTCAAAGGTGGCGTCCAGCCAGGAGCTACACCTTC
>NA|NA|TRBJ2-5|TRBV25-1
CASSEFSGGKGETQYF
TGTGCCAGCAGTGAATTTAGCGGTGGCAAGGGAGAGACCCAGTACTTC
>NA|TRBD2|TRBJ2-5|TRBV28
CASNQLAGDVETQYF
TGTGCCAGCAATCAACTAGCGGGAGACGTGGAGACCCAGTACTTC
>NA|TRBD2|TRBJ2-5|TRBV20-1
CSAERNGGAGEETQYF
TGCAGTGCTGAGAGGAACGGGGGGGCTGGGGAAGAGACCCAGTACTTC
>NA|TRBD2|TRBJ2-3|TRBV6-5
CASSYLKGLAGVSDTQYF
TGTGCCAGCAGTTACTTGAAGGGACTAGCGGGAGTCTCAGATACGCAGTATTTT
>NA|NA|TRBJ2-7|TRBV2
CASSEKSRVGSSYEQYF
TGTGCCAGCAGTGAAAAATCAAGGGTCGGGAGCTCCTACGAGCAGTACTTC
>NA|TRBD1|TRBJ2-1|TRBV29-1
CSATGANEQFF
TGCAGCGCGACAGGGGCCAATGAGCAGTTCTTC
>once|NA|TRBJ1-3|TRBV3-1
CASSQSGRLDLGNTIYF
TGTGCCAGCAGCCAAAGTGGACGGCTGGATTTAGGAAACACCATATATTTT
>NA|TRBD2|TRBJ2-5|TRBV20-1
CSATGLGVETQYF
TGCAGTGCTACGGGACTAGGGGTGGAGACCCAGTACTTC
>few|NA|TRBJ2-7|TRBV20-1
CSASGSSYEQYF
TGCAGTGCTAGCGGGAGTAGTTACGAGCAGTACTTC
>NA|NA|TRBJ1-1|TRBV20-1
CSARDGARTEAFF
TGCAGTGCTAGAGACGGGGCGAGAACTGAAGCTTTCTTT
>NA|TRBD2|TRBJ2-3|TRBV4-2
CASSQGGGGGGATDTQYF
TGTGCCAGCAGCCAAGGTGGCGGGGGCGGGGGGGCCACAGATACGCAGTATTTT
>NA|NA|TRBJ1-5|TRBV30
CAWSDSGLQPQHF
TGTGCCTGGAGCGACAGTGGGTTGCAGCCCCAGCATTTT
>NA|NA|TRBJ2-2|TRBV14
CASSVISNGELFF
TGTGCCAGCAGCGTGATATCAAACGGGGAGCTGTTTTTT
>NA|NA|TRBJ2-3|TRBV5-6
CASSFRRAGRRTDTQYF
TGTGCCAGCAGCTTTCGTCGGGCAGGGAGAAGGACAGATACGCAGTATTTT
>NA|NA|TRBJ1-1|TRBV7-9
CASSANLGVGNTEAFF
TGTGCCAGCAGCGCAAACCTCGGGGTCGGGAACACTGAAGCTTTCTTT
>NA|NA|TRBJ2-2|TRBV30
CAWSVRSPGELFF
TGTGCCTGGAGTGTACGTAGCCCCGGGGAGCTGTTTTTT
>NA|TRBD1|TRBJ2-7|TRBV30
CAWSNLKGAPGNEQYF
TGTGCCTGGAGTAACCTCAAGGGGGCCCCTGGGAACGAGCAGTACTTC
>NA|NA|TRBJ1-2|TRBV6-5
CASSYDTGADYGYTF
TGTGCCAGCAGTTACGATACAGGAGCCGACTATGGCTACACCTTC
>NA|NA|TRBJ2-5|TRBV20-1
CSVSLGETQYF
TGCAGTGTATCCCTAGGGGAGACCCAGTACTTC
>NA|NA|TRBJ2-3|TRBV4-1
CASSQEGEGTDTQYF
TGCGCCAGCAGCCAAGAGGGGGAGGGCACAGATACGCAGTATTTT
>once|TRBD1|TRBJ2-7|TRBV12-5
CASAPLGQDNEQYF
TGTGCTAGTGCCCCCCTAGGACAGGACAACGAGCAGTACTTC
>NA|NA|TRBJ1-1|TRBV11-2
CASSIRNTEAFF
TGTGCCAGCAGCATTAGGAACACTGAAGCTTTCTTT
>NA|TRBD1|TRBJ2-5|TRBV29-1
CSVAFDRARETQYF
TGCAGCGTTGCATTTGACAGGGCCAGGGAGACCCAGTACTTC
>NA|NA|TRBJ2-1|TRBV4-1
CASSQINNEQFF
TGCGCCAGCAGCCAAATCAACAATGAGCAGTTCTTC
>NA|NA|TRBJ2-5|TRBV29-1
CSVTGGPYQETQYF
TGCAGCGTCACCGGAGGCCCGTACCAAGAGACCCAGTACTTC
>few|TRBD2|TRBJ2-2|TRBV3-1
CASSLGLAGPGELFF
TGTGCCAGCAGCCTCGGGCTAGCGGGGCCCGGGGAGCTGTTTTTT
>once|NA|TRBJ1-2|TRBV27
CASSPTRWPGYTF
TGTGCCAGCAGCCCAACACGGTGGCCTGGCTACACCTTC
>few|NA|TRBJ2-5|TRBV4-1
CASSPPLGTRYF
TGCGCCAGCAGCCCCCCGCTAGGTACCAGGTACTTC
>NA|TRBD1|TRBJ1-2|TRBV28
CASSFQGASSLYGYTF
TGTGCCAGCAGTTTTCAGGGGGCTTCGAGCCTCTATGGCTACACCTTC
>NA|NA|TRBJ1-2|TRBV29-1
CSVAADHYGYTF
TGCAGCGTTGCTGCGGACCACTATGGCTACACCTTC
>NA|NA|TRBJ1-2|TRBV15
CATSRRGGNYGYTF
TGTGCCACCAGCCGACGGGGAGGGAACTATGGCTACACCTTC
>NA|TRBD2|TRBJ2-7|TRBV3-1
CASSGRASGWEYEQYF
TGTGCCAGCAGCGGCCGCGCTAGCGGGTGGGAATACGAGCAGTACTTC
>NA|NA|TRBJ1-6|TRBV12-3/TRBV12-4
CASTQTGDGNSPLHF
TGTGCCAGCACTCAAACCGGGGATGGTAATTCACCCCTCCACTTT
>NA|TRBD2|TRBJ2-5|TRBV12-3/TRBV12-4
CASTLAGGPGTQYF
TGTGCCAGCACCCTAGCGGGAGGGCCGGGGACCCAGTACTTC
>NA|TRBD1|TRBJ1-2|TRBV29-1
CSVVTGDYGYTF
TGCAGCGTAGTAACAGGGGACTATGGCTACACCTTC
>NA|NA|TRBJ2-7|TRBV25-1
CASSGGGSYYEQYF
TGTGCCAGCAGTGGAGGGGGTAGTTACTACGAGCAGTACTTC
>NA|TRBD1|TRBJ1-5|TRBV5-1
CASSRQGDQPQHF
TGCGCCAGCAGCCGACAGGGAGATCAGCCCCAGCATTTT
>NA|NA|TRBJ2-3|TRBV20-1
CSAPKVGAPDTQYF
TGCAGTGCTCCAAAGGTTGGGGCGCCAGATACGCAGTATTTT
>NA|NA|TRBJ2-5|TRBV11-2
CASSSNRVTETQYF
TGTGCCAGCAGTTCAAACAGGGTCACGGAGACCCAGTACTTC
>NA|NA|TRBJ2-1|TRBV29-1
CSVDRANNEQFF
TGCAGCGTTGACCGGGCCAACAATGAGCAGTTCTTC
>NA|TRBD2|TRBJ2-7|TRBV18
CASSPVLAGSYEQYF
TGTGCCAGCTCCCCAGTGCTAGCGGGATCCTACGAGCAGTACTTC
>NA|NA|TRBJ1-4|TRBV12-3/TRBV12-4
CASRPTVAEKLFF
TGTGCCAGCAGACCCACGGTGGCTGAAAAACTGTTTTTT
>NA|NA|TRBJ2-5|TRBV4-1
CASSQVRGETQYF
TGCGCCAGCAGCCAAGTGAGGGGAGAGACCCAGTACTTC
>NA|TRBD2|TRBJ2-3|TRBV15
CATSRAFTSGRSAADTQYF
TGTGCCACCAGCAGAGCGTTTACTAGCGGGAGGTCTGCGGCAGATACGCAGTATTTT
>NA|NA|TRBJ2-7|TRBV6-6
CASSYPVNEQYF
TGTGCCAGCAGTTATCCGGTGAACGAGCAGTACTTC
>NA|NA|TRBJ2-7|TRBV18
CASSPPVGLPLEQYF
TGTGCCAGCTCACCACCCGTGGGACTCCCCCTCGAGCAGTACTTC
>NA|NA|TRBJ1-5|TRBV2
CATHGGYSNQPQHF
TGTGCCACCCATGGGGGGTATAGCAATCAGCCCCAGCATTTT
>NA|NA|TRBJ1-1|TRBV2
CASSEVRVLMNTEAFF
TGTGCCAGCAGTGAGGTCAGGGTATTAATGAACACTGAAGCTTTCTTT